These 7 T cell receptor beta chains were sequenced from one sample in a study of cytotoxic CD8 clonotypes in ibrutinib-treated CLL. Assay used: immunoSEQ multiplex PCR; TCRdb lists only in-frame clones, some missing. The table includes 300,000 or so clones, about 61% detected once. Source: PBMCs, taken after 36 months of ibrutinib treatment. Every receptor here comes from a human donor with chronic lymphocytic leukemia.

The chain combines TRBV15 with TRBJ1-2; D might be TRBD1 (6 bases). The V end lost 7 bases, the J end lost 4 bases, and 19 bases lay between the germline ends. Looked up from germline, CDR1 is LNHNV and CDR2 is YYDKDF (reference sequence). The length of the CDR3 is 15 residues. CDR3 sequence reads: CATTPGGGSVYGYTF. Written as DNA, the CDR3 is TGTGCCACCACCCCCGGAGGGGGAAGTGTCTATGGCTACACCTTC. Drawing the rest from reference TRBV15 and TRBJ1-2, the complete variable domain is DAMVIQNPRYQVTQFGKPVTLSCSQTLNHNVMYWYQQKSSQAPKLLFHYYDKDFNNEADTPDNFQSRRPNTSFCFLDIRSPGLGDTAMYLCATTPGGGSVYGYTFGSGTRLTVV.

The genes are TRBV10-3 and TRBJ2-1; 7 nucleotides align to TRBD1. In germline, CDR1 is ENHRY, CDR2 SYGVKD. This CDR3 region has 17 residues. The V segment lost 2 bases and the J segment 0 bases; nucleotides outside the gene matches: 7. The CDR3 region has the DNA TGTGCCATCAGTGAGCCCTTGGCAGGGGGCTCCTACAATGAGCAGTTCTTC. This translates into CAISEPLAGGSYNEQFF.

The chain links TRBV10-1 to TRBJ2-1, with TRBD2 matching 12 bases. Losses at the gene ends were 5 bases for V and 7 bases for J; bases not matched to a gene: 3. CDR3 length: 14 residues. Germline V gives CDR1 WNHNN, CDR2 SYGVQD (reference sequence). The CDR3 spells CASSSGLAGNEQFF. The CDR3 DNA reads TGCGCCAGCAGTAGTGGACTAGCGGGGAATGAGCAGTTCTTC.

The chain joins TRBV4-1 to TRBJ2-7; 7 nucleotides line up with TRBD1. Trimming removed 0 bases from V and 9 bases from J; junction bases left unmatched: 8. The germline gives CDR1 MGHRA, CDR2 YSYEKL. The CDR3 sequence is 14 residues long. CDR3 nucleotides: TGCGCCAGCAGCCAAGACCCGACAGGGAATGCGCAGTACTTC. This encodes CASSQDPTGNAQYF.

CDR3 nucleotide sequence: TGTGCCAGCAGTCCCCAGGGGGCAGCGCGGGAGCAGTACTTC. Translation gives CASSPQGAAREQYF. The chain uses TRBV6-6 and TRBJ2-7, with TRBD1 matching 8 bases. Germline V gene data show CDR1 as MNHNY and CDR2 as SVGAGI (reference sequence). The CDR3 runs to 14 residues. The trim removed 5 bases at V and 7 bases at J, leaving 10 bases unmatched.

The V gene is TRBV6-6, the J gene TRBJ1-5; D not resolved. The germline V and J ends were trimmed by 2 bases and 7 bases, with 6 bases remaining between them. The CDR3 has 12 amino acids. Germline V gene lookup returns CDR1 MNHNY and CDR2 SVGAGI (reference sequence). For the CDR3, the DNA is TGTGCCAGCAGTTACCCGGGACAGCCCCAGCATTTT. It is translated as CASSYPGQPQHF.

This clone was seen a few times. DNA of the CDR3: TGTGCCAGCAGCCCTTGGGGTAGCGACTACAATGAGCAGTTCTTC. Its translation: CASSPWGSDYNEQFF. The rearrangement joins TRBV11-3 to TRBJ2-1; D is perhaps TRBD2 (5 bases). Looked up from germline, CDR1 is SGHNT and CDR2 is YENEEA. The CDR3 covers 15 residues. Trimming shortened V by 5 bases and J by 3 bases, and 14 bases separated the two germline ends. Full variable domain (remainder filled in from reference TRBV11-3 and TRBJ2-1): EAGVVQSPRYKIIEKKQPVAFWCNPISGHNTLYWYLQNLGQGPELLIRYENEEAVDDSQLPKDRFSAERLKGVDSTLKIQPAELGDSAVYLCASSPWGSDYNEQFFGPGTRLTVL.